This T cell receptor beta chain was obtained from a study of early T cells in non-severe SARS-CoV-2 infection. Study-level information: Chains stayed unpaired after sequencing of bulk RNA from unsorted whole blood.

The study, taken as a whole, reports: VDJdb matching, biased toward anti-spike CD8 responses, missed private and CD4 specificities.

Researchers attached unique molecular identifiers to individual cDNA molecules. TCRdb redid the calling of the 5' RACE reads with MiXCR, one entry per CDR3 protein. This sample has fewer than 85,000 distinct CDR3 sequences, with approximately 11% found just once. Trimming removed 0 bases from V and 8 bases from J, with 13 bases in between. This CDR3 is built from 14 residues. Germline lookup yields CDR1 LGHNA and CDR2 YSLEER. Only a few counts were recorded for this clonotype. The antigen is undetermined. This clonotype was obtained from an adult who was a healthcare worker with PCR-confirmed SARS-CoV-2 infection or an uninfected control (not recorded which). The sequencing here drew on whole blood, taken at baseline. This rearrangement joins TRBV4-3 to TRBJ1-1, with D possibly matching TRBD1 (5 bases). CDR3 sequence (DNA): TGCGCCAGCAGCCAAGAAAACCAGGGAAACGAAGCTTTCTTT. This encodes CASSQENQGNEAFF.